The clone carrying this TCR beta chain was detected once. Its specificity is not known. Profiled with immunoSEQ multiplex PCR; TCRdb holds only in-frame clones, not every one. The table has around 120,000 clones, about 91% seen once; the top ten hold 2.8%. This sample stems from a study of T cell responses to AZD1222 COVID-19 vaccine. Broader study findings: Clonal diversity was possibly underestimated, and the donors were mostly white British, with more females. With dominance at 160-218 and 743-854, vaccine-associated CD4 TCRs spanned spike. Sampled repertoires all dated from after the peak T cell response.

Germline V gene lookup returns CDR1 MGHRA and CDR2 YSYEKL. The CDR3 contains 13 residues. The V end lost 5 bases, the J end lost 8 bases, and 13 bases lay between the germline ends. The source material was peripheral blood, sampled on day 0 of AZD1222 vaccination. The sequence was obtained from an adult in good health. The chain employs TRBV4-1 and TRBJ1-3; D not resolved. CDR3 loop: CASSARAADTIYF. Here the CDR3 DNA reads TGCGCCAGCAGCGCCAGAGCGGCGGACACCATATATTTT.